This TCR beta chain is drawn from a study of T cell responses to AZD1222 COVID-19 vaccine. About the study: Timing groups of about 4 and about 12 weeks for second doses were pooled.

Points on this clone: Its cognate antigen is unknown.

Assay: immunoSEQ multiplex PCR; the TCRdb copy retains only in-frame clones and omits some. The sample lists about 130,000 clones, about 89% seen once, with about 10% in the top ten. The CDR3 is 16 residues long. CDR1 and CDR2 from the germline V gene are MNHEY and SVGAGI. V lost 0 bases, J lost 2 bases, and 1 base stayed unmatched. Study results and caveats: Most donors were white British, females outnumbered males, and clonal diversity was possibly underestimated. Seropositive status at baseline applied to only five or six AZD1222 recipients. CD4 TCRs linked to vaccination spanned spike, dominating at 160-218 and 743-854.

V is TRBV6-5 and J is TRBJ2-7; 13 bases line up with TRBD2. The sequenced sample was peripheral blood, obtained on day 0 of AZD1222 vaccination. This receptor was obtained from an adult in good health. The CDR3 loop reads CASSYSTSGRAYEQYF. The CDR3 DNA reads as TGTGCCAGCAGTTACTCAACTAGCGGGAGGGCCTACGAGCAGTACTTC.